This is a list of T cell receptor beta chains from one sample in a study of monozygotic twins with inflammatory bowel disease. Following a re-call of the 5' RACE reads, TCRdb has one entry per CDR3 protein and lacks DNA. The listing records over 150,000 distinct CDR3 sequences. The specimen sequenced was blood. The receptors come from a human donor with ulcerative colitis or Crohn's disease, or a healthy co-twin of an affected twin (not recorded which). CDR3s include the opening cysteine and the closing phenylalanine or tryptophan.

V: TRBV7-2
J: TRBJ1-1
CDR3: CASSLEWGSYTEAFF

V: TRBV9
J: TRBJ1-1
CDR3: CASSIVPGENTEAFF

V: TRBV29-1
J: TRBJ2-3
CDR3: CSSSERTDTQYF

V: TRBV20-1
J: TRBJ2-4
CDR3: CSYLKVAKNIQYF

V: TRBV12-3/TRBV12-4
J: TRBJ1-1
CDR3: CASTEGANTEAFF

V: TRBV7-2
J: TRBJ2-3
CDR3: CASSLVIVSTDTQYF

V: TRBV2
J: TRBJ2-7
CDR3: CASRVYPPYEQYF

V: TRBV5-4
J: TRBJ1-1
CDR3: CASSLYRGMEAFF

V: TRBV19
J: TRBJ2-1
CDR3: CATRPGLANNEQFF

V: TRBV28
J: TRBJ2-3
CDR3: CASSLPPDSADTQYF

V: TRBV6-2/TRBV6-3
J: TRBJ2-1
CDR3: CASGEAGVQFF

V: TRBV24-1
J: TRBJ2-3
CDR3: CATSDMGQGMDTQYF

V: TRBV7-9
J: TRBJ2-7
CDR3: CASSPRQGNYEQYF

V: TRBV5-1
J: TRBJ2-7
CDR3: CASSLAPYGEQYF

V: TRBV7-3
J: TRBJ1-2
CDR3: CASSFGQEEGYTF

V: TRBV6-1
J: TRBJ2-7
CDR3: CASSPRTSGLYEQYF

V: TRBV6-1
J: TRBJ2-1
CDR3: CASSPPASGYYSEQFF

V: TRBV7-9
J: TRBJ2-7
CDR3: CASSHGLRPEQYF

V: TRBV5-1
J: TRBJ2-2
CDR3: CASSLVRDSTHGELFF

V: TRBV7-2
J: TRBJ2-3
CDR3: CASSLWTVTDTQYF

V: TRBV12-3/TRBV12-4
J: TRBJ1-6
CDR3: CASGGTGDFNSPLHF

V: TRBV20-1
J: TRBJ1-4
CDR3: CSARSDSTNEKLFF

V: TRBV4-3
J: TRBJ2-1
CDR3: CASSQEGGNEQFF

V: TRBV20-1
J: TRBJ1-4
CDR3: CSANAPGGEKLFF

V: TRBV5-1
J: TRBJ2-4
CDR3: CASSLDTFLAKNIQYF

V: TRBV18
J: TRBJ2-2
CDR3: CASSRERGWRGPSKNTGELFF

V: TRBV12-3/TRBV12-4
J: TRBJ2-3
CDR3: CASSAAGAADTQYF

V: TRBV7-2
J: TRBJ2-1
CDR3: CASSFRTAYNEQFF

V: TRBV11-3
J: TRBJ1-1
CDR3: CASSLDRAMNTEAFF

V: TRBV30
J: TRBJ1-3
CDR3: CAWSVRVSGNTIYF

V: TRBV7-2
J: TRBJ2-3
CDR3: CASSLAGWATDTQYF

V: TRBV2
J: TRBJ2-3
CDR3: CASAGTPSTPTQYF

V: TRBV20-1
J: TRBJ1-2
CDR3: CSAPGVGGYGYTF

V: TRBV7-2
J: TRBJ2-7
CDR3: CASSRGPTSGSSYEQYF

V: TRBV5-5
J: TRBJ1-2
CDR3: CASSSLGGTAPGGYTF

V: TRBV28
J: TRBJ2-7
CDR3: CASSLSIQDLREEYF

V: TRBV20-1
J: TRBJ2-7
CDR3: CSAPRAGSYEQYF

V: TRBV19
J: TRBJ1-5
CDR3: CASSQPSGAQHF

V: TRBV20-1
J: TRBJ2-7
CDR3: CSARPGHAIYEQYF

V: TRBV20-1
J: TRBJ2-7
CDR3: CSASHSGGYLYEQYF

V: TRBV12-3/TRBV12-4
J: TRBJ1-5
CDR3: CASSLLSTSNQPQHF

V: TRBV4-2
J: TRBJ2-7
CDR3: CASSQDSAGSSYEQYF

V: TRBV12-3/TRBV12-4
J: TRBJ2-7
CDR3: CASSYNHEQYF

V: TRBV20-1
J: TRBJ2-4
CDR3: CSARELVGGNIQYF

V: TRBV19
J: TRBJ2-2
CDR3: CASSSKTSGRIGELYF

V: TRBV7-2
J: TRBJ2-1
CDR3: CASSLAGGTAYNEQFF

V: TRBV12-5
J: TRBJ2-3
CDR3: CASGLVLSDTQYF

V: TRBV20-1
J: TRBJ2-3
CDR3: CSATGGRTDTQYF

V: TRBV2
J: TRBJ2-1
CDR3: CASSEEGLAGPIEQFF

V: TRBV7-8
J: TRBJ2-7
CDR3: CASSPRQGSLGEQYF

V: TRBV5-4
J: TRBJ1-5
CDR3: CASSLDGGPDQPQHF

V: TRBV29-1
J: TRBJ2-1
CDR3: CSVVGSGRAREQFF

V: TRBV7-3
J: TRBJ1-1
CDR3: CASSLGGSLNTEAFF

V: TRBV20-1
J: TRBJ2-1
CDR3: CSARYPSSYNEQFF

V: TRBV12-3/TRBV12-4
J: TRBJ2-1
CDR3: CASSLGTPPNEQFF